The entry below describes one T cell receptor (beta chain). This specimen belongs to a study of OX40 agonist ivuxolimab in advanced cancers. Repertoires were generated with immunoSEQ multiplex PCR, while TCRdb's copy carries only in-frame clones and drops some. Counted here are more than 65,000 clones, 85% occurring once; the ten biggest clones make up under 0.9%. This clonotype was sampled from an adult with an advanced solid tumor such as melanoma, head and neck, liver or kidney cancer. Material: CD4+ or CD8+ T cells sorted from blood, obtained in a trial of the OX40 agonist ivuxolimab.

The DNA for the CDR3 is TGCGCCAGCAGCTTGGGGGGACAGGTCACAGATACGCAGTATTTT. It translates to CASSLGGQVTDTQYF. This chain connects TRBV5-1 to TRBJ2-3; 8 bases are a match to TRBD1. The V and J ends lost 0 bases and 2 bases, in that order; junction bases with no gene match: 2. The CDR3 runs 15 residues. Germline CDR1 is SGHRS and CDR2 is YFSETQ. Full variable domain (missing parts from reference TRBV5-1 and TRBJ2-3): KAGVTQTPRYLIKTRGQQVTLSCSPISGHRSVSWYQQTPGQGLQFLFEYFSETQRNKGNFPGRFSGRQFSNSRSEMNVSTLELGDSALYLCASSLGGQVTDTQYFGPGTRLTVL.